The rows below give T cell receptor beta chains drawn from one sample of a study of cytomegalovirus exposure and HLA in healthy donors. The assay was immunoSEQ multiplex PCR, and TCRdb's table has in-frame clones only and misses some. The sample holds 210,000 or so clones, 75% to 80% seen once. The sequencing sample was made of PBMCs. All receptors come from a young man in good health and CMV-seronegative. Both conserved end residues are part of each CDR3. The D gene is left open where the match is weak. Not all rows give a size; the values are once, few, many and, for expanded clones, a class.

>-|TRBV27|-|TRBJ2-1
TGTGCCAGCAGTCTATTGGGAGATGAGCAGTTCTTC
CASSLLGDEQFF
>few|TRBV6-5|-|TRBJ2-6
TGTGCCAGCAGTATGACACTCTCTGGGGCCAACGTCCTGACTTTC
CASSMTLSGANVLTF
>-|TRBV6-6|-|TRBJ2-1
TGTGCCAGCAGTTACCCCAACAGGGGAGGTAATGAGCAGTTCTTC
CASSYPNRGGNEQFF
>-|TRBV19|TRBD2|TRBJ2-1
TGTGCCAGTAGCCCCACGGGACTAGCGGAGTACAATGAGCAGTTCTTC
CASSPTGLAEYNEQFF
>once|TRBV6-1|-|TRBJ1-2
TGTGCCAGCAGTGAAGGTCCAGGGGTGGCCTATGGCTACACCTTC
CASSEGPGVAYGYTF
>-|TRBV7-2|-|TRBJ2-7
TGTGCCAGCAGCCCGAAGACCATAACCGGGACCTACGAGCAGTACTTC
CASSPKTITGTYEQYF
>-|TRBV20-1|-|TRBJ2-5
TGCAGTGCTAGACCAGAAGAGACCCAGTACTTC
CSARPEETQYF
>-|TRBV19|-|TRBJ2-2
TGTGCCAGTGGGGCCCACACCGGGGAGCTGTTTTTT
CASGAHTGELFF
>-|TRBV5-4|TRBD2|TRBJ2-5
TGTGCCAGCAGTTTGACTAGCGGGGGTGGGGAGACCCAGTACTTC
CASSLTSGGGETQYF
>-|TRBV18|TRBD2|TRBJ2-7
TGTGCCAGCTCACCATTTTCCGGGGCGGGGGACGAGCAGTACTTC
CASSPFSGAGDEQYF
>once|TRBV9|TRBD2|TRBJ2-1
TGTGCCAGCAGCGTAGTGGGCGGGAGGGGTAATGAGCAGTTCTTC
CASSVVGGRGNEQFF
>-|TRBV5-1|-|TRBJ2-1
TGCGCCAGCAGCTCGGAAATTGGGGTTAGCGTTAAGCAGTTCTTC
CASSSEIGVSVKQFF
>-|TRBV30|TRBD2|TRBJ2-3
TGTGCCTGGAGTTTAGCGGGGGGACGCACAGATACGCAGTATTTT
CAWSLAGGRTDTQYF
>-|TRBV5-8|-|TRBJ1-3
TGTGCCAGCAGCTTCCCCGGAGCCCCTGGAAACACCATATATTTT
CASSFPGAPGNTIYF
>-|TRBV28|TRBD2|TRBJ2-7
TGTGCCAGCAGTAACATCCGAGCGGGAGTTCAACTCGAGCAGTACTTC
CASSNIRAGVQLEQYF
>-|TRBV7-2|TRBD2|TRBJ2-7
TGTGCCAGCAGCTTAGGACTAGCGGGACCCTACGAGCAGTACTTC
CASSLGLAGPYEQYF
>-|TRBV7-9|-|TRBJ2-7
TGTGCCAGCAGCTTGGCGGCCCTTAGCTCCTACGAGCAGTACTTC
CASSLAALSSYEQYF
>-|TRBV7-9|-|TRBJ2-2
TGTGCCAGCAGCTTAGTAAGGGGTACGGACACCGGGGAGCTGTTTTTT
CASSLVRGTDTGELFF
>-|TRBV6-5|-|TRBJ2-7
TGTGCCAGCAGTTACTCGCAGTTAGCGATCCACGAGCAGTACTTC
CASSYSQLAIHEQYF
>-|TRBV9|TRBD2|TRBJ2-1
TGTGCCAGCAGCGCCTCCGAATTAGTAGCGGGGACCTACAATGAGCAGTTCTTC
CASSASELVAGTYNEQFF
>-|TRBV6-4|TRBD2|TRBJ2-1
TGTGCCAGCAGTCCCGGGACTAGCGGGAGCAATGAGCAGTTCTTC
CASSPGTSGSNEQFF
>-|TRBV5-1|-|TRBJ2-4
TGCGCCAGCAGCGATAGCGAGGGCAAAAACATTCAGTACTTC
CASSDSEGKNIQYF
>-|TRBV7-9|TRBD2|TRBJ2-2
TGTGCCAGCAGCCCCCACGGGACTAGCGGGGAGCTGTTTTTT
CASSPHGTSGELFF
>-|TRBV30|-|TRBJ1-1
TGTGCCTGGGTTATGGGCCTCGGGAACACTGAAGCTTTCTTT
CAWVMGLGNTEAFF
>-|TRBV27|TRBD2|TRBJ2-5
TGTGCCAGCAGTTTAATGGCTAGCGGGGGGGCGGTCGAGGAGACCCAGTACTTC
CASSLMASGGAVEETQYF
>-|TRBV4-3|TRBD1|TRBJ1-2
TGCGCCAGCAGCCGCTCGACAGGGGATGGCTATGGCTACACCTTC
CASSRSTGDGYGYTF
>-|TRBV9|-|TRBJ2-3
TGTGCCAGCAGCGTAGGAAGTAGCAGCACAGATACGCAGTATTTT
CASSVGSSSTDTQYF
>-|TRBV6-6|-|TRBJ2-7
TGTGCCAGCACACCCGCTAGCGAACCTCTTGACGAGCAGTACTTC
CASTPASEPLDEQYF
>-|TRBV11-3|TRBD1|TRBJ1-1
TGTGCCAGCAGCTCCCGGGACAGTAACACTGAAGCTTTCTTT
CASSSRDSNTEAFF
>-|TRBV11-3|TRBD2|TRBJ2-3
TGTGCCAGCAGCCCACTAGCGGGGGTCGGTACGCAGTATTTT
CASSPLAGVGTQYF
>-|TRBV2|-|TRBJ2-1
TGTGCCAGCACCGAAACATTAACAGGTCGAGCGAATGAGCAGTTCTTC
CASTETLTGRANEQFF
>once|TRBV27|TRBD1|TRBJ1-2
TGTGCCAGCAGTGCACGACAGGGCTTGTATGGCTACACCTTC
CASSARQGLYGYTF
>-|TRBV7-8|TRBD2|TRBJ2-5
TGTGCCAGCAGCTTGGGACTAGCGGGGGGGCAAGAGACCCAGTACTTC
CASSLGLAGGQETQYF
>few|TRBV19|-|TRBJ1-1
TGTGCCAGTAGTCGAGCCGGGAGGGAAGCTTTCTTT
CASSRAGREAFF
>-|TRBV21-1|-|TRBJ2-7
TGTGCCATAAAGGAGGTCCTGGGCTACGAGCAGTACTTC
CAIKEVLGYEQYF
>-|TRBV9|TRBD1|TRBJ2-5
TGTGCCAGCAGCGCCGGGACAGGCCAAGAGACCCAGTACTTC
CASSAGTGQETQYF
>few|TRBV7-2|TRBD2|TRBJ2-3
TGTGCCAGCAGCTTTGGCGGGGGGGCGGCAGATACGCAGTATTTT
CASSFGGGAADTQYF
>-|TRBV5-1|-|TRBJ2-5
TGCGCCAGCAGCGCTCTAGGAATCCGGAGTTCGGAGACCCAGTACTTC
CASSALGIRSSETQYF
>-|TRBV6-5|-|TRBJ1-2
TGTGCCAGCACGGCGACAGGTTTCTATGGCTACACCTTC
CASTATGFYGYTF
>once|TRBV27|TRBD1|TRBJ1-6
TGTGCCAGCAAAACGGCAGGGGACAGGCCTTCTTCACCCCTCCACTTT
CASKTAGDRPSSPLHF
>once|TRBV5-4|TRBD2|TRBJ2-5
TGTGCCAGCAGCTTGGGGGCCAGTGGGGGGGAAAAGACCCAGTACTTC
CASSLGASGGEKTQYF
>-|TRBV5-5|-|TRBJ1-4
TGTGCCAGCAGCTCCTTGGGTCCAGGGCATGAAAAACTGTTTTTT
CASSSLGPGHEKLFF
>-|TRBV5-1|TRBD1|TRBJ1-1
TGCGCCAGCAGCCCACAGGGGGGTAGGACTGAAGCTTTCTTT
CASSPQGGRTEAFF
>-|TRBV19|TRBD2|TRBJ2-5
TGTGCCAGCCGGGGGGAGGGACCCCAAGAGACCCAGTACTTC
CASRGEGPQETQYF
>-|TRBV27|TRBD1|TRBJ1-2
TGTGCCAGCAGTTTGAGGGACAGCTATGGCTACACCTTC
CASSLRDSYGYTF
>-|TRBV28|TRBD2|TRBJ2-7
TGTGCCAGCAGTCCCCTAGCGGTCTACGAGCAGTACTTC
CASSPLAVYEQYF
>-|TRBV7-6|-|TRBJ1-1
TGTGCCAGCAGCTTAGGTCAGTGGACTGAAGCTTTCTTT
CASSLGQWTEAFF
>-|TRBV5-1|-|TRBJ1-3
TGCGCCAGCAGCTTGGCAGGGAAAGGAAACACCATATATTTT
CASSLAGKGNTIYF
>few|TRBV28|-|TRBJ1-2
TGTGCCAGCAGTTTGGGAGGGAATTTTAAGGGCTACACCTTC
CASSLGGNFKGYTF
>-|TRBV10-3|-|TRBJ2-1
TGTGCCATCAGTGTGGACTCCGGAGGGGGGGGCCGGATTGAGCAGTTCTTC
CAISVDSGGGGRIEQFF
>-|TRBV7-6|-|TRBJ2-2
TGTGCCAGCAGCTTATGGGCGGGACAGCCGTTTAGGGGGGAGCTGTTTTTT
CASSLWAGQPFRGELFF
>-|TRBV29-1|-|TRBJ2-2
TGCAGCGCTACAGGCCCGAACACCGGGGAGCTGTTTTTT
CSATGPNTGELFF
>-|TRBV9|-|TRBJ1-1
TGTGCCAGCAGCCAATTGGACGGGGATGAAGCTTTCTTT
CASSQLDGDEAFF
>-|TRBV18|TRBD1|TRBJ1-2
TGTGCCAGCTCACCACCCGACAGGGGGCTCTATGGCTACACCTTC
CASSPPDRGLYGYTF
>once|TRBV27|TRBD2|TRBJ2-5
TGTGCCAGCAGTTCCGGGACTAGCGGGGCTCAGAGGCGTCAAGAGACCCAGTACTTC
CASSSGTSGAQRRQETQYF
>few|TRBV5-4|-|TRBJ1-2
TGTGCCAGCAGCTCGAACACTGGCTACACCTTC
CASSSNTGYTF
>-|TRBV28|-|TRBJ2-1
TGTGCCAGCAGTTTAAGAATGGGACTCTCGAGCTCCTACAATGAGCAGTTCTTC
CASSLRMGLSSSYNEQFF
>few|TRBV30|TRBD1|TRBJ2-5
TGTGCCTGGGGGACAGGGGGCGGGGAGACCCAGTACTTC
CAWGTGGGETQYF
>-|TRBV6-5|-|TRBJ2-1
TGTGCCAGCAGTTCCCGGAGCTCAAATGAGCAGTTCTTC
CASSSRSSNEQFF
>once|TRBV30|TRBD1|TRBJ1-1
TGTGCCTGGAGTGCATACCAGGGGGCTCACACTGAAGCTTTCTTT
CAWSAYQGAHTEAFF